The 16 T cell receptor beta chains reported below all come from one sample, sequenced in a study of cytomegalovirus exposure and HLA in healthy donors. Use of 60 Vbeta and 13 Jbeta primers characterized the PCR. TCRdb's table, derived via immunoSEQ multiplex PCR, lists solely in-frame clones and lacks some. The sample shows 120,000 to 150,000 clones, 70% to 75% of them seen only once. The sample comprised PBMCs. Every receptor here comes from a human donor in good health.

The rearrangement joins TRBV6-5 to TRBJ2-7, with a possible D match to TRBD2 (5 bases). Trimming took off 8 bases at V and 2 bases at J, with 13 bases between the two ends. Per germline, CDR1 MNHEY and CDR2 SVGAGI. The length of the CDR3 is 13 residues. The CDR3 coding sequence is TGTGCCAGCTCGGACTTGACCACCTACGAGCAGTACTTC. This sequence encodes CASSDLTTYEQYF.

The J gene is TRBJ2-3, the V gene TRBV7-9; the D gene is possibly TRBD1 (6 bases). Trimming took off 6 bases at V and 2 bases at J, with 9 bases between the two ends. Germline assignment: CDR1 SEHNR and CDR2 FQNEAQ (reference sequence). The CDR3 covers 13 residues. The CDR3 bases are TGTGCCAGCAGGGACAGCTACACAGATACGCAGTATTTT. Protein sequence: CASRDSYTDTQYF.

The CDR3 reads CASSPPNQRSSGTQYF. CDR3 coding DNA: TGTGCCAGCTCACCACCGAATCAGCGGTCCTCGGGGACCCAGTACTTC. The rearrangement joins TRBV18 to TRBJ2-5; possible D gene TRBD2, 5 bases. Per the germline V gene, CDR1 is KGHSH and CDR2 is LQKENI. The germline V and J ends were trimmed by 0 bases and 7 bases, with 18 bases remaining between them. The CDR3 is made up of 16 amino acids.

Note on this clone: At one end the junction does not follow the germline gene, possibly because of a read error. Other DNA sequences in this sample translate to the same CDR3. The chain links TRBV27 to TRBJ2-7; weak D call: TRBD1 (6 bases). Germline CDR1 reads MNHEY; CDR2 reads SMNVEV (reference sequence). CDR3 length: 14 amino acids. This CDR3 is CASSLSGASYEQYF. In DNA form, the CDR3 reads TGCGCCAGCAGTTTATCAGGGGCATCCTACGAGCAGTACTTC.

The chain carries TRBV6-1 and TRBJ2-3; 7 nucleotides align to TRBD1. CDR3 length: 15 residues. V lost 2 bases, J lost 3 bases, and 5 bases stayed unmatched. Germline CDR1 is MNHNS and CDR2 is SASEGT. The CDR3 DNA follows: TGTGCCAGCAGTGAACTGGGGACAGAGACAGATACGCAGTATTTT. It encodes CASSELGTETDTQYF.

The rearrangement links TRBV4-1 to TRBJ2-2; D might be TRBD1 (5 bases). Germline V CDR1 and CDR2: MGHRA, YSYEKL. This CDR3 is 13 amino acids long. V was trimmed by 6 bases and J by 11 bases, leaving 16 bases between them. CDR3 bases: TGCGCCAGCAGTGACAGACTCACCAAAGAGCTGTTTTTT. The encoded protein is CASSDRLTKELFF.

This clone was counted once. The CDR3 is CASTRGAPSGANVLTF. CDR3 in DNA: TGTGCCAGCACCAGGGGGGCCCCCTCTGGGGCCAACGTCCTGACTTTC. The gene calls are TRBV6-6 and TRBJ2-6; tentative D call: TRBD1 (7 bases). V was cut by 7 bases and J by 0 bases, with 13 bases left in between. The CDR3 is 16 amino acids. The V gene's germline CDR1 is MNHNY and CDR2 SVGAGI (reference sequence).

J is TRBJ2-7 and V is TRBV13; D is ambiguous. Germline lookup yields CDR1 PRHDT and CDR2 FYEKMQ (reference sequence). Trimming removed 5 bases from V and 1 base from J, with 3 bases in between. The CDR3 has 11 residues. CDR3 nucleotide sequence: TGTGCCAGCAGCCCATCCTACGAGCAGTACTTC. It specifies CASSPSYEQYF.

This clone turned up a few times. This chain joins TRBV6-6 and TRBJ2-5; TRBD1 agrees at 9 bases. V was pared by 2 bases and J by 5 bases, with 6 bases of the junction left unmatched. CDR3 size: 15 residues. The germline V gene has CDR1 MNHNY and CDR2 SVGAGI (reference sequence). The CDR3 is CASSYRGQGTETQYF. The CDR3 DNA is TGTGCCAGCAGTTACCGAGGACAGGGGACGGAGACCCAGTACTTC.

The chain links TRBV5-1 to TRBJ2-1; D possibly corresponds to TRBD2 (6 bases). V lost 0 bases and J 7 bases, leaving 8 bases between the germline ends. The V gene's germline CDR1 is SGHRS and CDR2 YFSETQ. This CDR3 comprises 13 residues. The CDR3 nucleotides are TGCGCCAGCAGCTTGGGAGGGACTAATGAGCAGTTCTTC. Protein product: CASSLGGTNEQFF.

This clone was seen once. This chain links TRBV29-1 with TRBJ2-2, with D unresolved. Trimming cost V 7 bases and J 3 bases, with 9 bases left between them. This CDR3 has 12 residues. Germline lookup yields CDR1 SQVTM and CDR2 ANQGSEA. CDR3 DNA: TGCAGCGGAAGAGGTGACACCGGGGAGCTGTTTTTT. This codes for CSGRGDTGELFF.

The chain links TRBV9 to TRBJ1-3, with D perhaps matching TRBD1 (5 bases). The CDR3 consists of 13 residues. Germline V gives CDR1 SGDLS, CDR2 YYNGEE. The ends were cut back, 3 bases at V and 7 bases at J, with 11 bases in the middle. For the CDR3, the DNA is TGTGCCAGCAGCGCCGGGGACTGGAACACCATATATTTT. It translates to CASSAGDWNTIYF.

The chain employs TRBV7-9 and TRBJ2-7; 13 nucleotides match TRBD2. The CDR3 has 16 amino acids. Trimming removed 5 bases from V and 2 bases from J; junction bases left unmatched: 6. Looked up from germline, CDR1 is SEHNR and CDR2 is FQNEAQ (reference sequence). The CDR3 loop reads CASSSRLAGGTYEQYF. As DNA, the CDR3 is TGTGCCAGCAGCAGCAGACTAGCGGGGGGTACCTACGAGCAGTACTTC.

The rearrangement links TRBV11-2 to TRBJ2-5, with 7 bases aligning to TRBD2. The germline gives CDR1 SGHAT, CDR2 FQNNGV. The CDR3 is 16 amino acids. V shed 0 bases and J 3 bases; nucleotides not matched to a gene: 7. The CDR3 nucleotides read TGTGCCAGCAGCTTAGATCCTGGACTAGGTGAAGAGACCCAGTACTTC. Amino acid sequence: CASSLDPGLGEETQYF.

The chain recombines TRBV11-2 with TRBJ1-3; a weak D match, TRBD1 (6 bases). The CDR3 sequence is 16 residues long. Germline CDR1 SGHAT, CDR2 FQNNGV. V was shortened by 5 bases and J by 1 base, with 15 bases between the two germline ends. CDR3 sequence reads: CASSPAGGLSGNTIYF. CDR3 coding DNA: TGTGCCAGCAGCCCCGCCGGGGGGCTTTCTGGAAACACCATATATTTT.

The chain employs TRBV30 and TRBJ2-7, with 10 bases that match TRBD2. With V trimmed by 4 bases and J by 3 bases, 6 bases remained unmatched. The CDR3 runs 14 residues. The germline CDR1 and CDR2 sequences are GTSNPN and SVGIG (reference sequence). The CDR3 DNA follows: TGTGCCTGGAACCCCGGGACTAGCGTCTACGAGCAGTACTTC. Protein sequence: CAWNPGTSVYEQYF. Drawing the rest from reference TRBV30 and TRBJ2-7, the complete variable domain is SQTIHQWPATLVQPVGSPLSLECTVEGTSNPNLYWYRQAAGRGLQLLFYSVGIGQISSEVPQNLSASRPQDRQFILSSKKLLLSDSGFYLCAWNPGTSVYEQYFGPGTRLTVT.